The clone carrying this T cell receptor beta chain has a single count. The sample is drawn from a study of blood T cell repertoires in COVID-19. The table came from immunoSEQ multiplex PCR; TCRdb's copy has only in-frame clones and leaves some out. The data contain around 46,000 clones, about nine tenths of them seen just once; the ten biggest clones take up about 16%. The TCR comes from a human donor in a cohort sampled during active COVID-19. The sample was peripheral blood.

CDR3 sequence reads: CASSSSLAGSYNEQFF. The CDR3, as DNA: TGTGCCAGCAGCTCCTCCTTAGCGGGCTCCTACAATGAGCAGTTCTTC. The V gene is TRBV13, the J gene TRBJ2-1; 7 positions match TRBD2. Germline CDR1 is PRHDT and CDR2 is FYEKMQ (reference sequence). The J segment lost 0 bases and the V segment lost 4 bases, leaving 6 bases of the junction unmatched. The CDR3 runs 16 residues.